This section outlines one TCR beta chain sequence together with its context. The antigen it recognizes is unknown. Within one base of it there is no much larger clone, and no base qualities were kept. This record belongs to a study of cytomegalovirus exposure and HLA in healthy donors (dated by TCRdb to about 2017). Study-level background: An earlier analysis of a few hundred of the donors reported about 260 Gb of sequence data and 95 million to 120 million unique TCR beta sequences obtained from approximately 180 million T cells. About five DR-DQ haplotypes were treated as single units for association and clustering because of strong linkage in the cohort. Donor age, sex, ethnicity and CMV serostatus were compiled together with the repertoire data. Typing coverage differed by locus: A, B, C, DRB1 and DQB1 were typed in roughly 620-630 donors, DQA1 in approximately 520, DPA1 in approximately 600, and DPB1 in just under 490. High-throughput TCR immunosequencing, statistical association of individual TCRs with disease status, and machine learning were combined to predict cytomegalovirus infection status. In an earlier analysis of several hundred of the donors, high-throughput TCR beta sequencing was used to judge whether each TCR beta V gene segment behaved as functional or pseudogenic. Among the 398 genotyped donors, roughly 80% belonged to the genetic ancestry cluster associated with self-reported Caucasian donors. All discovery cohort repertoires had been generated on a single sequencing platform. Rather than using new phenotypic data, the later analysis identified candidate immune exposures from TCR beta sequences and from how often those sequences occurred across donors. An early release covering around 630 HLA-typed donors comprised approximately 290 gigabases of sequencing data and roughly 86 million unique TCR sequences. In a later genetic analysis, genome-wide SNP genotypes for about three fifths of the roughly 670 donors were used, and that subset was treated as a discovery cohort. The study aimed to test whether cataloging public T cell receptors could reveal signatures of past pathogen exposure. A separate validation cohort of 90 to 150 different subjects was used in addition to the roughly 640-subject first cohort. To study patterns of TCR occurrence, a later analysis re-analyzed previously published TCR beta repertoires from around 700 donors and added high-resolution HLA genotyping. The study used immunosequencing to profile the T cell repertoires of several hundred subjects and linked those repertoires to cytomegalovirus serostatus. Class I and class II HLA loci were covered by the typing at four-digit resolution. Across about 370 genotyped donors of the cohort, an average of about 240,000 unique TCR beta nucleotide sequences per donor were sequenced, and approximately 17% of those sequences were non-productive. Broader findings and caveats from the paper: An earlier analysis of around 500 of the donors showed that most TCR beta V segments appeared in productive rearrangements either about 87% or about 30% of the time, which broadly matched IMGT annotations. In vitro tests confirmed that a few of the cytomegalovirus-associated TCR beta chains recognize cytomegalovirus antigens. The authors suggested that the approach could potentially be generalized to other disease states and immunological phenotypes. In a later analysis, several top co-occurrence clusters were reported to appear linked to parvovirus B19, influenza, CMV and Epstein-Barr virus. An association between a missense DCLRE1C variant and V-gene and J-gene trimming of TCR beta chains was found in a later genetic analysis and replicated in an independent cohort. Because some donors lacked HLA typing at each locus, the association tests relied only on the typed subset. The classifier was reported to diagnose cytomegalovirus status with high specificity and sensitivity in both the original cohort and the validation cohort. In a later analysis, HLA-associated TCR beta chains were found to be more clonally expanded and to have lower generation probabilities than equally common non-associated chains. The study listed 164 TCR beta chains as associated with cytomegalovirus. The cohort was sequenced for TCR beta chains only, and without alpha or paired-chain data the features that could be detected were limited. The sequencing pipeline was judged likely to have produced a cluster of highly shared sequence variants as a technical artifact. Correlated functional status among segregating V segments might be attributable to linkage disequilibrium, but an unknown experimental factor could not be ruled out. Assigning TCR associations to individual alleles was difficult when HLA alleles, especially DR and DQ, strongly co-occurred. A later genetic analysis reported fewer N-insertions in productive TCRs among donors in an Asian-associated ancestry cluster than the approximately 670-donor mean. Some IMGT-functional V segments, including TRBV6-2 and TRBV6-3, could not be told apart with the 87-base-pair reads, so those segments were excluded. According to a later analysis, most CMV-associated TCR beta chains appeared to be HLA-restricted, and the HLA associations seemed to be driven largely by CMV exposure. In a later analysis, around 15,000 TCR beta sequences were associated with specific HLA alleles at a false discovery rate of 0.05. Sequencing depth was assumed to be roughly uniform across donors in the presence/absence analyses, though that assumption may not hold. Most TCR sequences were seen in very few donors, while some public TCRs were found in many individuals. In a later analysis, the rate of TCR association differed among HLA loci, with DRB1 alleles having the most associated TCRs and HLA-C alleles having the fewest. A further reported finding was that TCR beta sequences accurately predicted the HLA-A and HLA-B alleles for most subjects in the first cohort. Immune exposure information for the cohort was limited to CMV serostatus. Because counts were too low, about 17 rarely observed V segments, including chromosome 9 orphons, were excluded from the earlier analysis of fewer than 650 of the donors.

The method was the immunoSEQ multiplex PCR assay. The multiplex PCR relied on a mix of 60 forward primers for TCR Vbeta segments and 13 reverse primers for TCR Jbeta segments. The CDR3 region of rearranged TCR beta genes was amplified from genomic DNA by a multiplex PCR assay. Amplified TCR beta libraries were sequenced as 87-base-pair reads on the Illumina HiSeq System. Processing in the source paper ran as follows. A later analysis tallied 80 million to 95 million unique TCR beta chains across the 700 or so repertoires, and around 12 million of those chains were shared by two or more donors. A nearest-neighbor algorithm error-corrected the raw reads and collapsed the reads into unique sequences, merging closely related sequences to remove PCR and sequencing errors. CDR3 sequences were aligned to IMGT reference sequences to assign V, D and J gene segments. For a sequence to be retained, a match of at least six nucleotides to both a V gene segment and a J gene segment was required. Rearrangements were classified as productive when the CDR3 lacked stop codons and remained in frame with V and J, and all other rearrangements were classified as non-productive. Following IMGT convention, CDR3 was defined as the stretch from the second conserved V-encoded cysteine up to the conserved J-encoded phenylalanine. The earlier analysis of about 610 of the donors excluded any sequence lacking an unambiguous match to a single V gene segment. In an earlier analysis of around 600 of the donors, V segments were called functional above 56.7% productive rearrangements and were called segregating when the between-donor standard deviation exceeded 5%. A statistical classification framework was built for diagnosing cytomegalovirus status from the catalog of TCR beta chain sequences. In a later analysis, V and J genes were assigned by comparing TCR nucleotide sequences against IMGT/GENE-DB human TR gene sequences. The TCRdist pipeline was used in a later analysis to assign CDR3 sequences and most-parsimonious VDJ recombination scenarios. A later analysis defined each TCR beta chain by its CDR3 amino acid sequence plus V-gene family, and excluded reads lacking a unique V-gene family. To address suspected cross-contamination and a sequencing artifact, a later analysis removed approximately 600 highly shared, low-generation-probability nucleotide sequences. In a later analysis, a clonal expansion index for each public chain was calculated from normalized within-repertoire ranks of inferred template counts. A later analysis computed generation probabilities with a VDJ recombination model fitted to out-of-frame rearrangements, and checked the results against IGoR. A later analysis scored TCR-TCR, TCR-HLA and TCR-CMV co-occurrence with hypergeometric tests, applying a repertoire-size bias correction to TCR pairs. To estimate false discovery rates, a later analysis permuted the HLA or CMV assignments 20 times. In a later analysis, co-occurring TCRs were grouped with DBSCAN, and TCRdist sequence similarity was added when clustering was performed within HLA-allele-positive subsets. Repertoires with fewer than 30,000 or more than 120,000 public chains, plus five repertoires with anomalous nucleotide sharing, were excluded from co-occurrence clustering. Imported from immuneACCESS, the table was reduced by TCRdb to in-frame sequences with V and J called. These copies leave out some clones; in studies compared against another copy, an unresolved V gene accounts for under half, and the cause of the remainder is not known. V, J and clone size are those of that table, while D and trimming were read from the DNA. The sample table records about 140,000 clones; approximately 61% of these occur just once. 1.5% to 2% of the sample is held by the ten biggest clonotypes.

The cohort was made up of approximately 670 healthy bone marrow donors. At the time of sampling, every cohort member was nominally healthy, though immune exposures that went unrecorded were likely present. Of the 700 or so cohort members, 250 to 300 had positive CMV serostatus and fewer than 450 had negative CMV serostatus, and CMV serostatus was not recorded for the donor. A peripheral blood sample was provided by each donor, and peripheral blood mononuclear cells were used for TCR beta sequencing. Genomic DNA was extracted from the blood cell samples with the Qiagen DNeasy Blood Extraction Kit. The junction shows trimming of 8 bases on V and 4 bases on J, plus 9 bases between the germline ends. There are 12 amino acids in the CDR3, from cysteine to phenylalanine inclusive. Of all the DNA, just the CDR3 is kept, 36 bases in frame from base 1. Looking up the germline V gene (reference sequence) yields CDR1 LNHDA and CDR2 SQIVND.

Here the chain combines TRBV19 and TRBJ2-1; TRBD2 is a possible D gene, resting on 5 matching bases. The TCR sequence derives from a human donor in good health. The source material was PBMCs. This receptor has the CDR3 CASSDSYNEQFF. The sequence in DNA is TGTGCCAGTTCGGACTCTTACAATGAGCAGTTCTTC. The full variable domain, with segments outside the CDR3 supplied by the reference TRBV19 and TRBJ2-1 proteins, appears as DGGITQSPKYLFRKEGQNVTLSCEQNLNHDAMYWYRQDPGQGLRLIYYSQIVNDFQKGDIAEGYSVSREKKESFPLTVTSAQKNPTAFYLCASSDSYNEQFFGPGTRLTVL.